The 27 T cell receptor beta chains below come from one sample, sequenced in a study of T cell repertoires in cytomegalovirus infection. TCRdb itself ran the reads through MiXCR, one entry per CDR3 protein. The table shows more than 150,000 distinct CDR3 sequences, with about 30% occurring only once. The sample taken for sequencing was PBMCs. All receptors derive from a human donor in good health (CMV status not recorded). Some clones in this sample may be carry-over from other donors' samples.

A few counts support this clonotype. The chain recombines TRBV12-3 or TRBV12-4 with TRBJ2-3, with 7 bases that match TRBD1. The V and J ends lost 6 bases and 6 bases, in that order; junction bases with no gene match: 15. The CDR3 is 16 amino acids. The CDR3 loop reads CASRNGRGPRKDTQYF. In DNA, the CDR3 is TGTGCCAGCAGAAACGGAAGGGGGCCCCGGAAGGATACGCAGTATTTT.

The rearrangement joins TRBV11-3 to TRBJ2-3; 7 bases fit TRBD1. Germline CDR1 and CDR2: SGHNT and YENEEA. The CDR3 has 15 residues. The trim removed 5 bases at V and 2 bases at J, leaving 7 bases unmatched. The CDR3 DNA reads TGTGCCAGCAGCGCCAGACAGGGATACACAGATACGCAGTATTTT. It is translated as CASSARQGYTDTQYF.

The chain is built from TRBV7-3 and TRBJ2-7, with 8 bases aligning to TRBD1. CDR1 is SGHTA, CDR2 FQGTGA, per germline. The length of the CDR3 is 13 residues. The V segment lost 2 bases and the J segment 6 bases; nucleotides outside the gene matches: 3. The CDR3 reads CASSLQGAGEQYF. The CDR3 DNA reads as TGTGCCAGCAGCTTACAGGGGGCGGGCGAGCAGTACTTC.

The table lists this clonotype with a few counts. J is TRBJ1-5 and V is TRBV19, with TRBD1 as a possible D gene (5 bases). Germline assignment: CDR1 LNHDA and CDR2 SQIVND (reference sequence). This CDR3 region has 15 residues. Trimming shortened V by 2 bases and J by 5 bases, and 13 bases separated the two germline ends. The CDR3 DNA is TGTGCCAGTAGTATATTCTCGGAAGGGGATCAGCCCCAGCATTTT. It is translated as CASSIFSEGDQPQHF. The full variable domain, in which reference TRBV19 and TRBJ1-5 provide the parts outside the CDR3, is DGGITQSPKYLFRKEGQNVTLSCEQNLNHDAMYWYRQDPGQGLRLIYYSQIVNDFQKGDIAEGYSVSREKKESFPLTVTSAQKNPTAFYLCASSIFSEGDQPQHFGDGTRLSIL.

In this sample, this clonotype turned up a few times. The chain joins TRBV20-1 to TRBJ2-5, with TRBD1 matching 10 bases. This CDR3 is built from 14 residues. CDR1 and CDR2 (germline): DFQATT, SNEGSKA (reference sequence). V was pared by 6 bases and J by 5 bases, with 9 bases of the junction left unmatched. The CDR3 nucleotides read TGCAGTGCCCACCGGGACAGGGGATATGAGACCCAGTACTTC. This translates into CSAHRDRGYETQYF.

This clonotype has at least ten counts. This rearrangement joins TRBV7-2 to TRBJ2-3; D may be TRBD2 (6 bases). The CDR3 covers 14 residues. Trimming took 5 bases from V and 1 from J, leaving 10 bases between them. Germline lookup yields CDR1 SGHTA and CDR2 FQGNSA. The CDR3 DNA is TGTGCCAGCAGCCCGCGGGGACGCACAGATACGCAGTATTTT. Translated: CASSPRGRTDTQYF.

The J gene is TRBJ2-7, the V gene TRBV7-2; D is undetermined. Per the germline V gene, CDR1 is SGHTA and CDR2 is FQGNSA. Between the trimmed V and J ends, which lost 5 bases and 3 bases, there was a span of 11 bases. CDR3 length: 13 residues. The CDR3 coding sequence is TGTGCCAGCAGCCATCCTAAAAACTACGAGCAGTACTTC. It specifies CASSHPKNYEQYF. The full variable domain, rest sourced from reference TRBV7-2 and TRBJ2-7, is GAGVSQSPSNKVTEKGKDVELRCDPISGHTALYWYRQSLGQGLEFLIYFQGNSAPDKSGLPSDRFSAERTGGSVSTLTIQRTQQEDSAVYLCASSHPKNYEQYFGPGTRLTVT.

This clonotype came up a few times. CDR3 sequence: CSARDMGADNTEAFF. Written as DNA, the CDR3 is TGCAGTGCTAGAGATATGGGGGCCGATAACACTGAAGCTTTCTTT. The rearrangement joins TRBV20-1 to TRBJ1-1; TRBD1 is a possible D gene (6 bases). Germline values: CDR1 DFQATT, CDR2 SNEGSKA (reference sequence). Trimming removed 0 bases from V and 2 bases from J, with 13 bases in between. The length of the CDR3 is 15 residues.

The chain employs TRBV20-1 and TRBJ1-5, with TRBD1 as a possible D gene (5 bases). Germline values: CDR1 DFQATT, CDR2 SNEGSKA (reference sequence). The CDR3 runs 12 residues. Trimming removed 5 bases from V and 5 bases from J, with 10 bases in between. The CDR3 loop is CSAQGSDQPQHF. Written as DNA, the CDR3 is TGCAGTGCTCAGGGTTCGGATCAGCCCCAGCATTTT.

This chain uses TRBV5-6 with TRBJ1-5, with D hard to call. The V and J ends lost 0 bases and 3 bases respectively, with 10 bases between them. Germline loops: CDR1 SGHDT, CDR2 YYEEEE. The CDR3 has 15 amino acids. CDR3 sequence: CASSLGQWDNQPQHF. The CDR3 DNA follows: TGTGCCAGCAGCTTGGGGCAGTGGGACAATCAGCCCCAGCATTTT.

This clonotype was observed a few times. The chain employs TRBV7-2 and TRBJ2-2, with unresolved D. Per the germline V gene, CDR1 is SGHTA and CDR2 is FQGNSA. Trimming stripped 0 bases from V and 7 bases from J, with 3 bases between. The CDR3 spans 12 residues. Written as DNA, the CDR3 is TGTGCCAGCAGCTTAGCGGGCGGGGAGCTGTTTTTT. It is translated as CASSLAGGELFF.

This chain uses TRBV11-2 with TRBJ2-1, with D unresolved. The CDR3 has 15 amino acids. Germline loops: CDR1 SGHAT, CDR2 FQNNGV. V lost 6 bases and J 0 bases, leaving 12 bases between the germline ends. CDR3: CASRTFKSSYNEQFF. DNA of the CDR3: TGTGCCAGCAGGACTTTCAAGAGCTCCTACAATGAGCAGTTCTTC.

A few counts support this clonotype. This chain uses TRBV7-9 with TRBJ2-7; D tentatively reads TRBD1 or TRBD2 (7 bases each). Trimming took 3 bases from V and 7 from J, leaving 19 bases between them. The CDR3 has 15 amino acids. Germline lookup yields CDR1 SEHNR and CDR2 FQNEAQ (reference sequence). In DNA, the CDR3 is TGTGCCAGCAGCTTCGGACAGGCGGGGGTCGGAGAGCAGTACTTC. This gives the protein CASSFGQAGVGEQYF. Looking up the rest from reference TRBV7-9 and TRBJ2-7 gives the full variable domain: DTGVSQNPRHKITKRGQNVTFRCDPISEHNRLYWYRQTLGQGPEFLTYFQNEAQLEKSRLLSDRFSAERPKGSFSTLEIQRTEQGDSAMYLCASSFGQAGVGEQYFGPGTRLTVT.

This clonotype appeared a few times. The rearrangement uses TRBV20-1 and TRBJ2-7; D could derive from TRBD1 or TRBD2 (5 bases each). The CDR3 runs to 16 residues. Trimming pared 0 bases from V and 3 bases from J, leaving 18 bases between. Germline V gives CDR1 DFQATT, CDR2 SNEGSKA (reference sequence). Here the CDR3 DNA reads TGCAGTGCTAGAGATCATACGGGACCGGATCGCTACGAGCAGTACTTC. Translation: CSARDHTGPDRYEQYF.

The rearrangement uses TRBV12-3 or TRBV12-4 and TRBJ2-7; a possible D gene is TRBD2 (6 bases). Trimming pared 5 bases from V and 0 bases from J, leaving 17 bases between. This CDR3 is 16 amino acids long. CDR3 DNA: TGTGCCAGCAGTCCCTGGGGCGGCGGGGTCTCCTACGAGCAGTACTTC. This sequence encodes CASSPWGGGVSYEQYF.

The rearrangement joins TRBV7-3 to TRBJ2-5; 9 bases fit TRBD2. This CDR3 spans 18 amino acids. CDR1 SGHTA and CDR2 FQGTGA come from the germline V gene. Trimming took 0 bases from V and 2 from J; bases not matched to a gene: 10. The CDR3 reads CASSLTSLAGEKQETQYF. In nucleotides, the CDR3 is TGTGCCAGCAGCTTAACCTCCTTAGCGGGGGAGAAACAAGAGACCCAGTACTTC. Looking up the rest from reference TRBV7-3 and TRBJ2-5 gives the full variable domain: GAGVSQTPSNKVTEKGKYVELRCDPISGHTALYWYRQSLGQGPEFLIYFQGTGAADDSGLPNDRFFAVRPEGSVSTLKIQRTERGDSAVYLCASSLTSLAGEKQETQYFGPGTRLLVL.

This clonotype was detected only once. Being one base from a much bigger clone, this may be a read error. The chain employs TRBV7-2 and TRBJ2-6, with D unclear. CDR3 length: 16 amino acids. Trimming stripped 6 bases from V and 4 bases from J, with 16 bases between. The germline gives CDR1 SGHTA, CDR2 FQGNSA. The CDR3 DNA is TGTGCCAGCAGGTCTCTCGGGCATAGGGGGGCCAACGTCCTGACTTTC. Amino acid sequence: CASRSLGHRGANVLTF. Full variable domain (missing parts from reference TRBV7-2 and TRBJ2-6): GAGVSQSPSNKVTEKGKDVELRCDPISGHTALYWYRQSLGQGLEFLIYFQGNSAPDKSGLPSDRFSAERTGGSVSTLTIQRTQQEDSAVYLCASRSLGHRGANVLTFGAGSRLTVL.

There are a few counts of this clonotype. V usage is TRBV7-8 and J usage is TRBJ2-2; 9 bases are shared with TRBD1. J gave up 3 bases and V 5 bases, and 4 bases lay outside the gene matches. This CDR3 has 15 residues. Germline V gene sequence: CDR1 SGHVS, CDR2 FQNEAQ. The chain's CDR3 is CASSQWDRDTGELFF. The DNA for the CDR3 is TGTGCCAGCAGCCAATGGGACAGGGACACCGGGGAGCTGTTTTTT.

The chain combines TRBV29-1 with TRBJ2-1; no reliable D call. V lost 4 bases to trimming and J lost 8 bases, with 9 bases between them. The CDR3 runs to 11 residues. The germline gives CDR1 SQVTM, CDR2 ANQGSEA. In DNA, the CDR3 is TGCAGCGTTGCTGGAAACTATGAGCAGTTCTTC. This codes for CSVAGNYEQFF.

This clonotype has a handful of counts. The gene calls are TRBV7-8 and TRBJ2-7, with D possibly being TRBD2 (5 bases). Trimming left V 7 bases short and J 1 base short, with 17 bases between. This CDR3 contains 15 residues. Germline loops: CDR1 SGHVS, CDR2 FQNEAQ. This chain's CDR3 is CASTYRTLKSYEQYF. The CDR3 nucleotides are TGTGCCAGCACTTACCGGACTTTAAAATCCTACGAGCAGTACTTC.

In its sample, this clonotype was seen many times. The chain has TRBV4-2 and TRBJ2-1; 7 bases fit TRBD2. CDR1 and CDR2 from the germline V gene are LGHNA and YNFKEQ. The junction had 2 bases not matched to a gene; V was cut back by 3 bases and J by 6 bases. This CDR3 region has 13 residues. The CDR3 reads CASSQGGRNEQFF. The CDR3 DNA follows: TGTGCCAGCAGCCAGGGAGGGCGCAATGAGCAGTTCTTC.

The gene calls are TRBV12-5 and TRBJ1-1; 8 nucleotides agree with TRBD1. Looked up from germline, CDR1 is LGHNT and CDR2 is FRNRAP. V shed 1 base, J shed 8 bases, and the junction held 9 bases outside the gene matches. The CDR3 is 15 amino acids. As DNA, the CDR3 is TGTGCTAGTGGTTTGGCCGTAGGGACAGGCATCGAAGCTTTCTTT. Its translation is CASGLAVGTGIEAFF.

The CDR3 DNA follows: TGTGCCAGCAGCCCCGCCTCAGGGCTCTCCTATAATTCACCCCTCCACTTT. As protein: CASSPASGLSYNSPLHF. V is TRBV6-1 and J is TRBJ1-6; TRBD1 is a possible D gene (5 bases). This CDR3 has 17 amino acids. The ends were cut back, 6 bases at V and 0 bases at J, with 15 bases in the middle. Germline V CDR1 and CDR2: MNHNS, SASEGT.

The J gene is TRBJ1-2, the V gene TRBV7-1, with D possibly being TRBD1 (5 bases). TRBV7-1 is recorded as an ORF, its role being uncertain. The CDR3 loop spans 14 amino acids. Trimming removed 5 bases at V and 2 bases at J, with 12 bases between. CDR3 sequence (DNA): TGTGCCAGCAGCCCCCGGGACGGAAACTATGGCTACACCTTC. Amino acid sequence: CASSPRDGNYGYTF.

The J gene is TRBJ1-2, the V gene TRBV20-1; 11 nucleotides line up with TRBD1. V was clipped by 2 bases and J by 8 bases; unmatched bases: 10. CDR1 and CDR2 (germline): DFQATT, SNEGSKA (reference sequence). The CDR3 extends over 15 amino acids. CDR3 residues: CSARNYNRDRGGYTF. The CDR3, as DNA: TGCAGTGCTAGAAACTACAACCGGGACAGGGGGGGCTACACCTTC.

This chain uses TRBV12-3 or TRBV12-4 with TRBJ1-4, with 7 bases aligning to TRBD1. J lost 8 bases, V lost 2 bases, and 5 bases had no gene match. The CDR3 runs to 14 residues. This CDR3 is CASSLIGGEEKLFF. The CDR3 DNA is TGTGCCAGCAGTTTAATAGGGGGCGAAGAAAAACTGTTTTTT.

This clonotype occurred a few times. The chain carries TRBV4-1 and TRBJ1-3, with D possibly TRBD1 on 5 matching bases. Trimming shortened V by 4 bases and J by 0 bases, and 7 bases separated the two germline ends. CDR1 and CDR2 (germline): MGHRA, YSYEKL. The CDR3 consists of 14 residues. CDR3 loop: CASSRDDSGNTIYF. DNA for the CDR3: TGCGCCAGCAGCCGGGACGACTCTGGAAACACCATATATTTT.